This T cell receptor (beta chain) was identified during a study of cytomegalovirus exposure and HLA in healthy donors. Study-wide results and caveats: A few CMV-associated chains proved CMV antigen-specific in vitro. Usually a TCR sequence was rare, but some public TCRs were found in many donors.

A note on this clone: Its antigen is undetermined.

The donors were in the roughly 120-subject validation cohort, distinct from the approximately 670-subject first cohort. V was pared by 0 bases and J by 2 bases, with 4 bases of the junction left unmatched. Per the germline V gene, CDR1 is SGHRS and CDR2 is YFSETQ. The CDR3 consists of 15 residues. Method: immunoSEQ multiplex PCR; TCRdb's copy keeps in-frame clones and lacks some. The sample holds 200,000 or so clones; about 80% are singletons and the top ten take around 7%. The sequencing input was PBMCs. The chain is built from TRBV5-1 and TRBJ2-7; the match to TRBD1 covers 8 bases. This clonotype originated in a man aged 18 to 29 in good health and CMV-seropositive. In nucleotides, the CDR3 is TGCGCCAGCAGCTTGGGGGGGACAGGAACCTACGAGCAGTACTTC. This encodes CASSLGGTGTYEQYF.